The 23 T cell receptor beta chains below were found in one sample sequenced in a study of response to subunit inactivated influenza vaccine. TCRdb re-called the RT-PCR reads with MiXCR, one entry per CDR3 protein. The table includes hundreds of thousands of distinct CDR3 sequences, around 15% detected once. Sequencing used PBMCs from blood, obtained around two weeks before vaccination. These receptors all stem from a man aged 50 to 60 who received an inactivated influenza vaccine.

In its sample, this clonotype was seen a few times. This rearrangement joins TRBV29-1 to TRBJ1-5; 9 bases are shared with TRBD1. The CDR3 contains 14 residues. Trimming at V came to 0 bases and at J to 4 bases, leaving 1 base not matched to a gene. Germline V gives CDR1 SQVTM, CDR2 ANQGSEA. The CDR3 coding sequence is TGCAGCGTTGAAGAGGGGACAGGGAATCAGCCCCAGCATTTT. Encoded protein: CSVEEGTGNQPQHF.

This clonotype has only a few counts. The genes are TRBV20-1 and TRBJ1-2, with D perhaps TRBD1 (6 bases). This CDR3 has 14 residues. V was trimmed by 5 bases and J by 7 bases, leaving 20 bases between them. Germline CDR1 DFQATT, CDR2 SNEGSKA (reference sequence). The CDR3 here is CSARPGARSVGYTF. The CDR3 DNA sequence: TGCAGTGCTCGCCCGGGGGCCCGGTCGGTTGGCTACACCTTC.

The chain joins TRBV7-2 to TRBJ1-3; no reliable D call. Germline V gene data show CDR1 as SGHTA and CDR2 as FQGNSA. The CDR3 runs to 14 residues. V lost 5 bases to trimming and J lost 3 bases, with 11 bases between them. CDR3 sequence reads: CASSQRSGGNTIYF. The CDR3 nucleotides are TGTGCCAGCAGCCAGAGAAGTGGTGGAAACACCATATATTTT. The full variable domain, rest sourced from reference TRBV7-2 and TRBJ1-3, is GAGVSQSPSNKVTEKGKDVELRCDPISGHTALYWYRQSLGQGLEFLIYFQGNSAPDKSGLPSDRFSAERTGGSVSTLTIQRTQQEDSAVYLCASSQRSGGNTIYFGEGSWLTVV.

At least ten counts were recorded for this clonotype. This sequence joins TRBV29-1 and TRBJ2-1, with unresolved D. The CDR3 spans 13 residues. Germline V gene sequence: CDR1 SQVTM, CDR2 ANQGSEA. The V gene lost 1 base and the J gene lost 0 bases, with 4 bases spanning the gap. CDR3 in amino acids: CSVEGGSYNEQFF. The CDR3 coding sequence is TGCAGCGTTGAAGGCGGCTCCTACAATGAGCAGTTCTTC.

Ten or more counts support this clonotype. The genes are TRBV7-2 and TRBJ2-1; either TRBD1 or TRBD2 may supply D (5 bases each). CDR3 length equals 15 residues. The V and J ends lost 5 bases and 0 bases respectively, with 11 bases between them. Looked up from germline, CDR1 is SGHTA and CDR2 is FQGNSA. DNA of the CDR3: TGTGCCAGCAGCGGGACGAGGAGCTCCTACAATGAGCAGTTCTTC. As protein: CASSGTRSSYNEQFF.

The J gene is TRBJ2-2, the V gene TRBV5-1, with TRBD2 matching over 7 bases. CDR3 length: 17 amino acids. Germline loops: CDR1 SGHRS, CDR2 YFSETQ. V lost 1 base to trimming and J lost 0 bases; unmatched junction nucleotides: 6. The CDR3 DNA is TGCGCCAGCAGCTTGACACCGGGACTAACGAACACCGGGGAGCTGTTTTTT. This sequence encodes CASSLTPGLTNTGELFF.

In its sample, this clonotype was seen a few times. DNA of the CDR3: TGCGCCAGCAGCTTGGCCCCGGGACAGGGGACGGCTTTCTTT. It encodes CASSLAPGQGTAFF. The chain uses TRBV5-1 and TRBJ1-1; 10 bases are a match to TRBD1. The J segment lost 11 bases and the V segment lost 0 bases, leaving 7 bases of the junction unmatched. Germline V gene lookup returns CDR1 SGHRS and CDR2 YFSETQ. The CDR3 length is 14 residues. The variable domain in full, completed from reference TRBV5-1 and TRBJ1-1, reads KAGVTQTPRYLIKTRGQQVTLSCSPISGHRSVSWYQQTPGQGLQFLFEYFSETQRNKGNFPGRFSGRQFSNSRSEMNVSTLELGDSALYLCASSLAPGQGTAFFGQGTRLTVV.

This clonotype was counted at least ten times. The CDR3 loop is CSARDTEAFF. The DNA for the CDR3 is TGCAGCGCTAGGGACACTGAAGCTTTCTTT. V gene TRBV29-1 combines with J gene TRBJ1-1; no clear D. There are 10 residues in the CDR3. CDR1 and CDR2 from the germline V gene are SQVTM and ANQGSEA. V was trimmed by 7 bases and J by 3 bases, leaving 6 bases between them. Full variable domain (rest looked up from reference TRBV29-1 and TRBJ1-1): SAVISQKPSRDICQRGTSLTIQCQVDSQVTMMFWYRQQPGQSLTLIATANQGSEATYESGFVIDKFPISRPNLTFSTLTVSNMSPEDSSIYLCSARDTEAFFGQGTRLTVV.

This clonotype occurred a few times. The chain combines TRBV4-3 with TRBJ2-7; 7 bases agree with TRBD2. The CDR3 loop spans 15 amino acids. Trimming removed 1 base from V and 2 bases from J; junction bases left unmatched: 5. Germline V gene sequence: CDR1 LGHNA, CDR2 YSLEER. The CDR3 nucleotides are TGCGCCAGCAGCCAAGGCGGGAGCGGGGCCTACGAGCAGTACTTC. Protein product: CASSQGGSGAYEQYF.

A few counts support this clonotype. CDR3 nucleotides: TGTGCCAGCACCCCCGACAGGGGGCCTGTCGGGGAGCTGTTTTTT. Protein sequence: CASTPDRGPVGELFF. V and J are TRBV19 and TRBJ2-2, with 10 positions matching TRBD1. Unmatched junction bases numbered 11, after V lost 9 bases and J lost 7 bases. In germline, CDR1 is LNHDA, CDR2 SQIVND (reference sequence). The CDR3 extends over 15 amino acids.

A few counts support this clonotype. The CDR3, as DNA: TGCAGCGTTGAAGACGCAAGAAAGCAGTACTTC. It encodes CSVEDARKQYF. This sequence joins TRBV29-1 and TRBJ2-7; no definite D call. CDR3 length equals 11 residues. Trimming left V 0 bases short and J 8 bases short, with 8 bases between. Germline-derived CDR1 and CDR2 are SQVTM and ANQGSEA.

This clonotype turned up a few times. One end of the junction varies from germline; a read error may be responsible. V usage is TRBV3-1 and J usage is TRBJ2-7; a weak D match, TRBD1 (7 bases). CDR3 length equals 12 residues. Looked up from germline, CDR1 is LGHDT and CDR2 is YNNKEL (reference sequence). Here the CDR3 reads CASSAQEGASDF. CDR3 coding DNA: TGTGCCAGCAGCGCCCAGGAGGGGGCATCGGACTTC.

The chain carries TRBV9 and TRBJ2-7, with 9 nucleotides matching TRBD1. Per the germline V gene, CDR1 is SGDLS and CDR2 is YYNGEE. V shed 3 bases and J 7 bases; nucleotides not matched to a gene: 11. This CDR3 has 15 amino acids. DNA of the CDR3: TGTGCCAGCAGCGCGAGTTACACAGGGGGCGCGGAGCAGTACTTC. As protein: CASSASYTGGAEQYF.

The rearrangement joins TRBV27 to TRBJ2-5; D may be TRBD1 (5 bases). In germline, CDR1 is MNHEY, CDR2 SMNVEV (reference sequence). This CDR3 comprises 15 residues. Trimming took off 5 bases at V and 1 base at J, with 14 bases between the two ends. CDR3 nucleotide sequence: TGTGCCAGCAGTATAAGGGGTCGACCCCAAGAGACCCAGTACTTC. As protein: CASSIRGRPQETQYF.

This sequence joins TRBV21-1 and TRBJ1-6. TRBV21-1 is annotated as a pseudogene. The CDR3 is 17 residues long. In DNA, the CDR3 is TGTGCCAGCAGCCGAACCAGGAGGAGCTCCTATAATTCACCCCTCCACTTT. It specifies CASSRTRRSSYNSPLHF.

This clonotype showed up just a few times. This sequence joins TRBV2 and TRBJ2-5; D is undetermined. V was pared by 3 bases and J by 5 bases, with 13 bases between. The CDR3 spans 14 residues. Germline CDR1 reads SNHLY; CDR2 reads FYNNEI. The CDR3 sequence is CASSEYLRDETQYF. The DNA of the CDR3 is TGTGCCAGCAGTGAGTACCTTAGAGATGAGACCCAGTACTTC.

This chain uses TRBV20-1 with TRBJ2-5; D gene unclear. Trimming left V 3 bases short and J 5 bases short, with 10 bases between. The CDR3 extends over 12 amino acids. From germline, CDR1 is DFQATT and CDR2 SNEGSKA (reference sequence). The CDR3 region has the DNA TGCAGTGCTAGGTTGTTAGACGAGACCCAGTACTTC. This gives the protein CSARLLDETQYF.

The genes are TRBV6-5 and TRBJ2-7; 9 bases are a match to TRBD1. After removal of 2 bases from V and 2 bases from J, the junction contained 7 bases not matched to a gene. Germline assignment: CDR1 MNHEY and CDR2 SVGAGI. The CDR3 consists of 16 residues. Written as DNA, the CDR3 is TGTGCCAGCAGTTACCGATGGACAGGGGAGACCTACGAGCAGTACTTC. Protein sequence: CASSYRWTGETYEQYF.

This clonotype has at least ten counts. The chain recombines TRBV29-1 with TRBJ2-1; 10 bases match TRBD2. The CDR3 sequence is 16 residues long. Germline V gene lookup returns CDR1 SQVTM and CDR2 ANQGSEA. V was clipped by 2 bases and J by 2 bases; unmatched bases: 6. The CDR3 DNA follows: TGCAGCGTTGAACCCGGACTAGCGGAAACCTACAATGAGCAGTTCTTC. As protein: CSVEPGLAETYNEQFF.

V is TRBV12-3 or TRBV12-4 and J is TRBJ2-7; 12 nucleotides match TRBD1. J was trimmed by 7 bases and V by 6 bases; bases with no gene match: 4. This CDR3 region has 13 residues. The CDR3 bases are TGTGCCAGCAGGGGACAGGGGGCAAGGGAGCAGTACTTC. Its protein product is CASRGQGAREQYF.

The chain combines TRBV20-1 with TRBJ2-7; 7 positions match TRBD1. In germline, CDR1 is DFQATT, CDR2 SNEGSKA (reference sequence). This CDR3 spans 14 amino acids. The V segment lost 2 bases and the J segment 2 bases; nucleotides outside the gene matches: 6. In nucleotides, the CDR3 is TGCAGTGCTAGATCCCCGGGACAGACCTACGAGCAGTACTTC. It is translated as CSARSPGQTYEQYF.

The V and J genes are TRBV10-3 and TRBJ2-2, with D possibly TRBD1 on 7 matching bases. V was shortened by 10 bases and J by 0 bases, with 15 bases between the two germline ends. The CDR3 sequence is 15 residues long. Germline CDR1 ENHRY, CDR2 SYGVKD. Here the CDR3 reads CASQQGTSNTGELFF. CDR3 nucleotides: TGTGCCAGTCAACAGGGGACTTCGAACACCGGGGAGCTGTTTTTT.

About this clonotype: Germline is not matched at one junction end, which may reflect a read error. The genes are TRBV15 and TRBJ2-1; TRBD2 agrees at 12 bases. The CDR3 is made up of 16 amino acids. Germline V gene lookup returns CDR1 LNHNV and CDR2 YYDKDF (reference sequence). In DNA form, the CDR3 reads TGTGCCACCAGCAGAGATCGAGAAGGACTAGCGGGAACCAAGGTCTTC. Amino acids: CATSRDREGLAGTKVF.